A single sample is the source of the 8 T cell receptor beta chains below, sequenced in a study of T-cell memory formation after mild COVID-19 (dated by TCRdb to the early 2020s). The library was made by 5' RACE. TCRdb lists the instrument as Illumina NovaSeq 6000. TCRdb reanalyzed the raw reads on its own, using fastp at Q25 for trimming and MiXCR for clone calling, and kept in-frame beta chains. All rows with the same CDR3 protein become a single entry with the most common DNA and genes. Counted in this sample were 470,000 or so distinct CDR3 sequences; around 20% of them appeared once. The top ten clonotypes cover 8.4% of the sample. The sequenced sample consisted of PBMCs or a T cell subset sorted from them (not recorded which). The receptors were gathered from an adult woman who had mild COVID-19 (a few samples of this study predate the infection). The sample titles of this study are shuffled in the database, so cell type and time point are left out; the donor was told from shared clones.

The chain employs TRBV15 and TRBJ2-5, with a tentative D call TRBD2 (6 bases). Trimming left V 3 bases short and J 0 bases short, with 11 bases between. Germline V lookup: CDR1 LNHNV, CDR2 YYDKDF (reference sequence). The CDR3 is made up of 15 amino acids. The CDR3 is CATSSLGGNQETQYF. The DNA for the CDR3 is TGTGCCACCAGCAGTCTTGGAGGGAACCAAGAGACCCAGTACTTC. The full variable domain, completed using reference TRBV15 and TRBJ2-5, is DAMVIQNPRYQVTQFGKPVTLSCSQTLNHNVMYWYQQKSSQAPKLLFHYYDKDFNNEADTPDNFQSRRPNTSFCFLDIRSPGLGDTAMYLCATSSLGGNQETQYFGPGTRLLVL.

J is TRBJ1-6 and V is TRBV9, with D unclear. CDR3 length equals 13 residues. Germline CDR1 reads SGDLS; CDR2 reads YYNGEE. Trimming removed 4 bases from V and 10 bases from J, with 12 bases in between. In DNA form, the CDR3 reads TGTGCCAGCAGCAGCAGCTCGGTGTCACCCCTCCACTTT. Translated, it gives CASSSSSVSPLHF.

This sequence joins TRBV7-3 and TRBJ2-2; TRBD1 matches at 12 bases. Germline assignment: CDR1 SGHTA and CDR2 FQGTGA. V was pared by 4 bases and J by 5 bases, with 8 bases of the junction left unmatched. The CDR3 has 17 residues. CDR3 coding DNA: TGTGCCAGCAGCTCCAGGGGACAGGGGGCGGGGACCGGGGAGCTGTTTTTT. This sequence encodes CASSSRGQGAGTGELFF. Based on the CDR3 plus reference TRBV7-3 and TRBJ2-2, the full variable domain is GAGVSQTPSNKVTEKGKYVELRCDPISGHTALYWYRQSLGQGPEFLIYFQGTGAADDSGLPNDRFFAVRPEGSVSTLKIQRTERGDSAVYLCASSSRGQGAGTGELFFGEGSRLTVL.

The J gene is TRBJ2-1, the V gene TRBV20-1; D remains ambiguous. CDR3 length equals 12 residues. V was cut by 4 bases and J by 9 bases, with 13 bases left in between. CDR1 DFQATT and CDR2 SNEGSKA come from the germline V gene (reference sequence). The CDR3: CSAIGLLGEQFF. CDR3 nucleotide sequence: TGCAGTGCTATTGGGCTGTTAGGTGAGCAGTTCTTC.

The CDR3 region has the DNA TGCGCCAGCAGCCAAGATAGGGACTTCTCCTACGAGCAGTACTTC. Its protein product is CASSQDRDFSYEQYF. V is TRBV4-3 and J is TRBJ2-7; D possibly corresponds to TRBD2 (6 bases). This CDR3 has 15 amino acids. The germline V and J ends were trimmed by 0 bases and 0 bases, with 9 bases remaining between them. CDR1 and CDR2 from the germline V gene are LGHNA and YSLEER.

This clonotype occurred a few times. The CDR3 is CSARGGTSGMGDTQYF. The CDR3 DNA follows: TGCAGTGCTAGGGGGGGGACTAGCGGGATGGGAGATACGCAGTATTTT. This chain uses TRBV20-1 with TRBJ2-3, with 13 bases identical to TRBD2. With V trimmed by 3 bases and J by 5 bases, 8 bases remained unmatched. CDR3 length: 16 residues. CDR1 is DFQATT, CDR2 SNEGSKA, per germline (reference sequence).

The chain employs TRBV4-2 and TRBJ2-3; the match to TRBD2 covers 8 bases. The V gene end was trimmed by 0 bases and the J gene end by 6 bases; junction bases not matched to a gene: 5. The CDR3 sequence is 15 residues long. Germline loops: CDR1 LGHNA, CDR2 YNFKEQ. Here the CDR3 DNA reads TGTGCCAGCAGCCAAGACCCGGGACTAGTTGATACGCAGTATTTT. Its protein product is CASSQDPGLVDTQYF.

The V call is TRBV4-1, the J call TRBJ2-7, with D hard to call. V gave up 0 bases and J gave up 3 bases, with 9 bases separating them. CDR1 and CDR2 from the germline V gene are MGHRA and YSYEKL. The CDR3 length is 14 residues. The CDR3 sequence: CASSQDVSNYEQYF. CDR3 sequence (DNA): TGCGCCAGCAGCCAAGATGTCTCGAACTACGAGCAGTACTTC.